The next 27 T cell receptor beta chains were all read from a single sample in a study of T cells in localized non-small cell lung cancer. TCRdb's copy holds only in-frame clones and misses some; the assay was immunoSEQ multiplex PCR. This table holds tens of thousands of clones, roughly 85% found once. The sequences come from peripheral blood mononuclear cells, collected before any cancer treatment. The receptors shown here come from a male donor at least 60 years old with stage II lung adenocarcinoma.

The chain combines TRBV6-5 with TRBJ1-5, with D perhaps TRBD1 (5 bases). Germline V gives CDR1 MNHEY, CDR2 SVGAGI. The CDR3 spans 14 residues. V was trimmed by 5 bases and J by 6 bases, leaving 14 bases between them. CDR3 region: CASSRGIGIQPQHF. As DNA, the CDR3 is TGTGCCAGCAGTCGGGGGATCGGTATTCAGCCCCAGCATTTT.

V usage is TRBV19 and J usage is TRBJ2-3, with TRBD1 matching 9 bases. Germline V lookup: CDR1 LNHDA, CDR2 SQIVND (reference sequence). The CDR3 extends over 15 amino acids. With V trimmed by 3 bases and J by 7 bases, 8 bases remained unmatched. Here the CDR3 reads CASSISGQGRNTQYF. CDR3 DNA: TGTGCCAGTAGTATTAGCGGACAGGGGAGGAATACGCAGTATTTT.

The chain recombines TRBV7-2 with TRBJ2-3, with TRBD1 matching over 9 bases. Germline CDR1 and CDR2: SGHTA and FQGNSA. The CDR3 runs to 14 residues. Trimming at V came to 5 bases and at J to 1 base, leaving 1 base not matched to a gene. As DNA, the CDR3 is TGTGCCAGCAGCCGGACAGGGGGCACAGATACGCAGTATTTT. Translated: CASSRTGGTDTQYF.

Remarks on this clone: The sample carries other DNA sequences with the same CDR3. The V gene is TRBV5-1, the J gene TRBJ1-1; 8 bases are shared with TRBD1. The germline V gene has CDR1 SGHRS and CDR2 YFSETQ. This CDR3 contains 15 residues. J was trimmed by 4 bases and V by 0 bases; bases with no gene match: 5. The CDR3 protein is CASSLGQGLGTEAFF. In DNA form, the CDR3 reads TGCGCCAGCAGCTTGGGACAGGGGCTGGGCACTGAAGCTTTCTTT.

The V and J genes are TRBV9 and TRBJ1-5; TRBD1 matches 9 bases. CDR3 length equals 16 residues. Germline V lookup: CDR1 SGDLS, CDR2 YYNGEE. The V gene end was trimmed by 3 bases and the J gene end by 5 bases; junction bases not matched to a gene: 9. CDR3 DNA sequence: TGTGCCAGCAGCGCGCAGGGACAGGGCTTCGATCAGCCCCAGCATTTT. This encodes CASSAQGQGFDQPQHF.

The chain combines TRBV6-1 with TRBJ2-7, with 7 bases that match TRBD1. Looked up from germline, CDR1 is MNHNS and CDR2 is SASEGT. The V segment lost 6 bases and the J segment 5 bases; nucleotides outside the gene matches: 7. This CDR3 spans 13 amino acids. The chain's CDR3 is CASRLDRAHEQYF. The CDR3 coding sequence is TGTGCCAGCAGACTTGACAGGGCCCACGAGCAGTACTTC.

The chain joins TRBV6-5 to TRBJ2-1; D tentatively reads TRBD1 or TRBD2 (5 bases each). This CDR3 spans 13 amino acids. Trimming shortened V by 5 bases and J by 10 bases, and 15 bases separated the two germline ends. Germline CDR1 is MNHEY and CDR2 is SVGAGI. CDR3 amino acids: CASSLRDGTEQFF. The CDR3 DNA reads as TGTGCCAGCAGTCTCCGGGACGGCACGGAGCAGTTCTTC.

V and J are TRBV5-1 and TRBJ1-3, with unresolved D. V was cut by 2 bases and J by 2 bases, with 14 bases left in between. Germline V gene sequence: CDR1 SGHRS, CDR2 YFSETQ. The CDR3 spans 16 residues. CDR3 DNA sequence: TGCGCCAGCAGCTTAAACGTACCGGGAGCTGGAAACACCATATATTTT. As protein: CASSLNVPGAGNTIYF.

This rearrangement joins TRBV7-9 to TRBJ1-4, with D hard to call. The CDR3 is 14 amino acids. With 1 base removed from V and 6 bases from J, the gap between germline ends came to 9 bases. The V gene's germline CDR1 is SEHNR and CDR2 FQNEAQ (reference sequence). This CDR3 reads CASSLGGVDEKLFF. CDR3 DNA: TGTGCCAGCAGCTTAGGCGGAGTGGATGAAAAACTGTTTTTT.

The chain has TRBV29-1 and TRBJ2-7; D remains ambiguous. Trimming removed 4 bases from V and 7 bases from J, with 14 bases in between. There are 12 residues in the CDR3. Looked up from germline, CDR1 is SQVTM and CDR2 is ANQGSEA. CDR3 nucleotides: TGCAGCGTTGTGCCCGGGTCTGGAGAGCAGTACTTC. Its protein product is CSVVPGSGEQYF.

The J gene is TRBJ1-1, the V gene TRBV5-1, with 12 nucleotides matching TRBD1. The junction had 9 bases not matched to a gene; V was cut back by 0 bases and J by 0 bases. Germline V gene sequence: CDR1 SGHRS, CDR2 YFSETQ. The CDR3 is 19 residues long. CDR3 residues: CASSLDSTGTGGLNTEAFF. The CDR3 DNA sequence: TGCGCCAGCAGCTTGGATTCAACCGGGACAGGGGGCTTGAACACTGAAGCTTTCTTT.

The rearrangement uses TRBV5-1 and TRBJ1-2; TRBD1 agrees at 9 bases. Trimming cost V 0 bases and J 7 bases; bases outside gene matches: 4. The V gene's germline CDR1 is SGHRS and CDR2 YFSETQ. The CDR3 has 14 amino acids. The CDR3 spells CASSLEGQGTGYTF. CDR3 coding DNA: TGCGCCAGCAGCTTGGAGGGACAGGGAACTGGCTACACCTTC. Looking up the rest from reference TRBV5-1 and TRBJ1-2 gives the full variable domain: KAGVTQTPRYLIKTRGQQVTLSCSPISGHRSVSWYQQTPGQGLQFLFEYFSETQRNKGNFPGRFSGRQFSNSRSEMNVSTLELGDSALYLCASSLEGQGTGYTFGSGTRLTVV.

The rearrangement links TRBV28 to TRBJ1-5; 8 bases are a match to TRBD1. The junction had 12 bases not matched to a gene; V was cut back by 5 bases and J by 0 bases. Germline assignment: CDR1 MDHEN and CDR2 SYDVKM. The CDR3 is 18 residues long. CDR3 nucleotide sequence: TGTGCCAGCAGTAGTGGGACAGGACTCCTTTATAGCAATCAGCCCCAGCATTTT. Residues: CASSSGTGLLYSNQPQHF.

The chain is built from TRBV5-1 and TRBJ1-4, with D unclear. This CDR3 has 15 amino acids. Trimming took 0 bases from V and 0 from J, leaving 6 bases between them. The germline CDR1 and CDR2 sequences are SGHRS and YFSETQ. The DNA for the CDR3 is TGCGCCAGCAGCTTGGCAGGTTCAACTAATGAAAAACTGTTTTTT. This sequence encodes CASSLAGSTNEKLFF. Full variable domain (remainder filled in from reference TRBV5-1 and TRBJ1-4): KAGVTQTPRYLIKTRGQQVTLSCSPISGHRSVSWYQQTPGQGLQFLFEYFSETQRNKGNFPGRFSGRQFSNSRSEMNVSTLELGDSALYLCASSLAGSTNEKLFFGSGTQLSVL.

The count of this clone is one. J is TRBJ1-4 and V is TRBV11-2; D unclear. The CDR3 is 15 amino acids. Germline values: CDR1 SGHAT, CDR2 FQNNGV. V lost 2 bases and J lost 0, with 7 bases in between. The chain's CDR3 is CASSLSTATNEKLFF. The DNA of the CDR3 is TGTGCCAGCAGCTTAAGTACTGCAACTAATGAAAAACTGTTTTTT.

V gene TRBV6-5 combines with J gene TRBJ1-2, with D unclear. Germline V CDR1 and CDR2: MNHEY, SVGAGI. The ends were cut back, 0 bases at V and 8 bases at J, with 13 bases in the middle. This CDR3 has 14 amino acids. CDR3 region: CASSYSRGLAGYTF. The CDR3 DNA reads TGTGCCAGCAGTTACTCGAGAGGTTTGGCGGGCTACACCTTC.

The V and J genes are TRBV6-6 and TRBJ2-7; maybe TRBD1 (5 bases). The V end lost 4 bases, the J end lost 0 bases, and 7 bases lay between the germline ends. Germline-derived CDR1 and CDR2 are MNHNY and SVGAGI (reference sequence). The CDR3 is 13 amino acids. DNA for the CDR3: TGTGCCAGCAGTTCCAGGGTCTCCTACGAGCAGTACTTC. Its protein is CASSSRVSYEQYF.

CDR3 sequence (DNA): TGTGCCAGCAGCATTGGCCAACAGACTGAAGCTTTCTTT. Its protein product is CASSIGQQTEAFF. The J gene is TRBJ1-1, the V gene TRBV5-4, with D unresolved. The length of the CDR3 is 13 residues. Germline V gene data show CDR1 as SGHNT and CDR2 as YYREEE (reference sequence). The germline V and J ends were trimmed by 4 bases and 5 bases, with 12 bases remaining between them.

The chain employs TRBV7-9 and TRBJ1-4; TRBD1 might be the D (5 bases). Looked up from germline, CDR1 is SEHNR and CDR2 is FQNEAQ (reference sequence). The CDR3 has 14 amino acids. V lost 3 bases and J lost 8, with 13 bases in between. CDR3 DNA: TGTGCCAGCAGCTTGGAGGGGCGCGGCGAAAAACTGTTTTTT. This translates into CASSLEGRGEKLFF.

CDR3 loop: CASSLRSGGEQYF. CDR3 nucleotide sequence: TGTGCCAGCAGCTTACGGTCCGGGGGCGAGCAGTACTTC. V gene TRBV7-7 combines with J gene TRBJ2-7; D is possibly TRBD2 (6 bases). The germline gives CDR1 SSHAT, CDR2 FNYEAQ (reference sequence). Trimming stripped 2 bases from V and 6 bases from J, with 11 bases between. This CDR3 has 13 residues.

This chain joins TRBV18 and TRBJ2-3, with 7 bases matching TRBD2. The CDR3 extends over 15 amino acids. Germline-derived CDR1 and CDR2 are KGHSH and LQKENI. V dropped 3 bases and J dropped 2; count of bases not matched to a gene: 5. Here the CDR3 reads CASSPSQRDTDTQYF. The CDR3 nucleotides are TGTGCCAGCTCACCGTCTCAGCGGGACACAGATACGCAGTATTTT.

The V call is TRBV11-3, the J call TRBJ2-2, with 7 bases fitting TRBD1. Germline lookup yields CDR1 SGHNT and CDR2 YENEEA. Losses at the gene ends were 5 bases for V and 6 bases for J; bases not matched to a gene: 12. The CDR3 contains 16 residues. The CDR3 DNA sequence: TGTGCCAGCAGCCCCCGACAGGGTGGGAGTCCCGGGGAGCTGTTTTTT. Its protein is CASSPRQGGSPGELFF. Looking up the rest from reference TRBV11-3 and TRBJ2-2 gives the full variable domain: EAGVVQSPRYKIIEKKQPVAFWCNPISGHNTLYWYLQNLGQGPELLIRYENEEAVDDSQLPKDRFSAERLKGVDSTLKIQPAELGDSAVYLCASSPRQGGSPGELFFGEGSRLTVL.

J is TRBJ2-2 and V is TRBV19, with D perhaps matching TRBD1 or TRBD2 (5 bases each). CDR1 and CDR2 from the germline V gene are LNHDA and SQIVND (reference sequence). The CDR3 consists of 16 residues. Trimming shortened V by 7 bases and J by 2 bases, and 17 bases separated the two germline ends. CDR3 sequence: CASTQGLGINTGELFF. The CDR3, as DNA: TGTGCCAGTACCCAGGGCCTCGGGATTAACACCGGGGAGCTGTTTTTT.

This clone came up a few times. This chain connects TRBV19 to TRBJ1-1, with D uncertain. This CDR3 contains 10 residues. The V gene's germline CDR1 is LNHDA and CDR2 SQIVND (reference sequence). The ends were cut back, 6 bases at V and 8 bases at J, with 7 bases in the middle. The CDR3 protein is CASSPREAFF. Here the CDR3 DNA reads TGTGCCAGTAGCCCCCGGGAAGCTTTCTTT.

The chain carries TRBV6-1 and TRBJ2-7; 8 bases align to TRBD2. The CDR3 is 16 amino acids. V was clipped by 1 base and J by 1 base; unmatched bases: 6. Germline CDR1 reads MNHNS; CDR2 reads SASEGT. The CDR3 region has the DNA TGTGCCAGCAGTGAAGTGACGGGAGGGGGATCCTACGAGCAGTACTTC. Protein product: CASSEVTGGGSYEQYF.

The chain links TRBV9 to TRBJ1-4, with 10 nucleotides matching TRBD1. Looked up from germline, CDR1 is SGDLS and CDR2 is YYNGEE. The CDR3 is 15 amino acids. J lost 8 bases, V lost 4 bases, and 8 bases had no gene match. The CDR3 reads CASSPRQGAGEKLFF. Here the CDR3 DNA reads TGTGCCAGCAGCCCCCGACAGGGGGCAGGGGAAAAACTGTTTTTT.

This clone has a single count. The chain joins TRBV19 to TRBJ1-3; D unresolved. The CDR3 has 15 residues. The V end was cut by 5 bases, the J end by 3 bases, with 14 bases between. CDR1 LNHDA and CDR2 SQIVND come from the germline V gene (reference sequence). The CDR3 region is CASSLRAILGNTIYF. In nucleotides, the CDR3 is TGTGCCAGTAGTCTTCGGGCCATACTTGGAAACACCATATATTTT.